Below are 22 T cell receptor beta chains sequenced from a single sample in a study of cytomegalovirus exposure and HLA in healthy donors. PCR was performed using 60 Vbeta and 13 Jbeta primers. The method was immunoSEQ multiplex PCR; TCRdb's version includes in-frame clones alone and lacks a portion of them. The table lists 250,000 to 350,000 clones, 70% to 90% of them singletons. The sample taken for sequencing was PBMCs. These receptor sequences come from a woman younger than 30 in good health and CMV-seronegative.

J is TRBJ2-2 and V is TRBV19, with D tentatively TRBD1 (5 bases). Trimming stripped 5 bases from V and 1 base from J, with 11 bases between. The V gene's germline CDR1 is LNHDA and CDR2 SQIVND (reference sequence). CDR3 length: 15 amino acids. CDR3 nucleotides: TGTGCCAGTAGTCTGTTAGGACAGAACACCGGGGAGCTGTTTTTT. Translated: CASSLLGQNTGELFF.

This CDR3 reads CASSLSSGANVLTF. CDR3 DNA: TGTGCCAGCAGTCTCAGCTCTGGGGCCAACGTCCTGACTTTC. V gene TRBV6-6 combines with J gene TRBJ2-6, with D unclear. The V end was cut by 5 bases, the J end by 0 bases, with 5 bases between. The CDR3 has 14 residues. CDR1 and CDR2 from the germline V gene are MNHNY and SVGAGI (reference sequence).

The V gene is TRBV9, the J gene TRBJ1-1; no firm D call. Germline CDR1 SGDLS, CDR2 YYNGEE. The CDR3 spans 13 residues. The germline V and J ends were trimmed by 1 base and 3 bases, with 7 bases remaining between them. CDR3 in amino acids: CASSVFTDTEAFF. The CDR3 nucleotides are TGTGCCAGCAGCGTATTTACAGACACTGAAGCTTTCTTT.

On this clone itself: Sequence at one end of the junction differs from germline and may be a read error. The chain combines TRBV7-9 with TRBJ1-2, with D perhaps matching TRBD1 (5 bases). This CDR3 contains 17 residues. Looked up from germline, CDR1 is SEHNR and CDR2 is FQNEAQ (reference sequence). This CDR3 is CSSSSSGWGGTNYGYTF. DNA of the CDR3: TGTTCCAGCAGCTCATCCGGTTGGGGCGGGACTAACTATGGCTACACCTTC.

This rearrangement joins TRBV7-9 to TRBJ1-2, with 7 positions matching TRBD1. Germline V CDR1 and CDR2: SEHNR, FQNEAQ (reference sequence). This CDR3 comprises 14 residues. V lost 8 bases and J lost 1; bases outside the gene matches: 7. CDR3 loop: CASRGTVVNYGYTF. CDR3 sequence (DNA): TGTGCCAGCCGGGGGACAGTAGTTAACTATGGCTACACCTTC.

This chain uses TRBV7-3 with TRBJ2-1, with 8 bases fitting TRBD1. The ends lost 8 bases at V and 6 bases at J; junction bases unmatched: 6. The germline CDR1 and CDR2 sequences are SGHTA and FQGTGA. The CDR3 totals 13 residues. The CDR3 loop is CASGQGAGNEQFF. CDR3 nucleotides: TGTGCCAGCGGGCAGGGGGCTGGCAATGAGCAGTTCTTC.

This chain uses TRBV19 with TRBJ2-7; 8 bases are shared with TRBD1. The CDR3 has 15 residues. Germline V gives CDR1 LNHDA, CDR2 SQIVND (reference sequence). The trim removed 4 bases at V and 3 bases at J, leaving 8 bases unmatched. Here the CDR3 reads CASSTGGQGNYEQYF. DNA for the CDR3: TGTGCCAGTAGTACCGGAGGACAGGGCAACTACGAGCAGTACTTC.

The V gene is TRBV2, the J gene TRBJ2-7; 8 nucleotides line up with TRBD2. The CDR3 length is 14 residues. Germline trimming cut 4 bases from V and 2 bases from J; bases unmatched to any gene: 4. The germline V gene has CDR1 SNHLY and CDR2 FYNNEI. The CDR3 nucleotides are TGTGCCAGCAGTGTACGGGGGGGAACCTACGAGCAGTACTTC. It translates to CASSVRGGTYEQYF.

V is TRBV6-5 and J is TRBJ1-4; 9 nucleotides agree with TRBD1. CDR3 size: 15 residues. The V gene's germline CDR1 is MNHEY and CDR2 SVGAGI. V was pared by 4 bases and J by 5 bases, with 5 bases of the junction left unmatched. DNA of the CDR3: TGTGCCAGCAGTTTACAGGGGGCGTACAATGAAAAACTGTTTTTT. Translation gives CASSLQGAYNEKLFF.

This rearrangement joins TRBV29-1 to TRBJ2-7, with D maybe TRBD1 (5 bases). V gave up 5 bases and J gave up 2 bases, with 22 bases separating them. The CDR3 loop spans 16 amino acids. Germline CDR1 reads SQVTM; CDR2 reads ANQGSEA. CDR3 DNA: TGCAGCGTTCTGGGTTTGAGACAGCAAGGGACCTACGAGCAGTACTTC. Translated, it gives CSVLGLRQQGTYEQYF.

The chain joins TRBV6-6 to TRBJ1-5; D ambiguous. V lost 0 bases and J 0 bases, leaving 6 bases between the germline ends. The germline CDR1 and CDR2 sequences are MNHNY and SVGAGI (reference sequence). The CDR3 spans 15 residues. DNA for the CDR3: TGTGCCAGCAGTTACTCATCCTATAGCAATCAGCCCCAGCATTTT. This sequence encodes CASSYSSYSNQPQHF.

This sequence joins TRBV19 and TRBJ1-1; D unclear. The CDR3 has 13 amino acids. CDR1 and CDR2 from the germline V gene are LNHDA and SQIVND (reference sequence). V lost 11 bases, J lost 0 bases, and 13 bases lay in between. CDR3 nucleotide sequence: TGTGCCTCCCAGCGAATGGTGAACACTGAAGCTTTCTTT. Translation: CASQRMVNTEAFF.

V and J are TRBV11-2 and TRBJ1-5; TRBD1 matches at 7 bases. Per germline, CDR1 SGHAT and CDR2 FQNNGV. With 1 base clipped from V and 2 bases from J, the junction kept 2 bases outside the gene matches. This CDR3 has 15 amino acids. The CDR3 DNA reads TGTGCCAGCAGCTTAGCAGGACAGGGCAATCAGCCCCAGCATTTT. It specifies CASSLAGQGNQPQHF.

The chain couples TRBV19 to TRBJ2-1; maybe TRBD1 (6 bases). The CDR3 is made up of 14 amino acids. V lost 1 base and J lost 2, with 6 bases in between. Germline assignment: CDR1 LNHDA and CDR2 SQIVND (reference sequence). Written as DNA, the CDR3 is TGTGCCAGTAGTATAGGGGGGCCCTACAATGAGCAGTTCTTC. It translates to CASSIGGPYNEQFF.

The DNA for the CDR3 is TGTGCCAGCAGCTTGGTTTTCTCAGGGCTCTCGGAGACCCAGTACTTC. Its protein is CASSLVFSGLSETQYF. The chain uses TRBV7-6 and TRBJ2-5; possible D gene TRBD1, 5 bases. This CDR3 has 16 residues. In germline, CDR1 is SGHVS, CDR2 FNYEAQ. Trimming stripped 3 bases from V and 5 bases from J, with 19 bases between.

As regards this clone: Other nucleotide sequences from this sample produce the same CDR3. This chain joins TRBV6-1 and TRBJ1-6; 9 bases map to TRBD1. This CDR3 has 14 amino acids. V lost 5 bases and J lost 7; bases outside the gene matches: 3. CDR1 is MNHNS and CDR2 is SASEGT in the germline V gene. CDR3 coding DNA: TGTGCCAGCAGTAGGGACAGGGACAATTCACCCCTCCACTTT. The encoded protein is CASSRDRDNSPLHF.

The chain has TRBV6-1 and TRBJ1-2; 9 bases align to TRBD1. The V gene end was trimmed by 2 bases and the J gene end by 5 bases; junction bases not matched to a gene: 12. The V gene's germline CDR1 is MNHNS and CDR2 SASEGT. The CDR3 has 17 amino acids. The chain's CDR3 is CASSEISGQGLSYGYTF. The CDR3 DNA sequence: TGTGCCAGCAGTGAAATATCGGGACAGGGTCTATCTTATGGCTACACCTTC.

This clone showed up just once. The V call is TRBV2, the J call TRBJ2-5; 12 nucleotides match TRBD2. Trimming took 3 bases from V and 9 from J; bases not matched to a gene: 14. Germline assignment: CDR1 SNHLY and CDR2 FYNNEI. The CDR3 sequence is 17 residues long. The CDR3 region has the DNA TGTGCCAGCAGTGAGCTTGCCCCAGGACTAGCGGGGCCGCCCCAGTACTTC. Translation gives CASSELAPGLAGPPQYF.

The CDR3 DNA sequence: TGCAGCGTCTACAGGGGCTCTAATGAAAAACTGTTTTTT. It yields the protein CSVYRGSNEKLFF. V usage is TRBV29-1 and J usage is TRBJ1-4; 7 bases line up with TRBD1. The V gene end was trimmed by 6 bases and the J gene end by 3 bases; junction bases not matched to a gene: 4. This CDR3 region has 13 residues. The V gene's germline CDR1 is SQVTM and CDR2 ANQGSEA.

This chain uses TRBV5-1 with TRBJ2-6, with 9 bases identical to TRBD1. The CDR3 totals 20 residues. Losses at the gene ends were 6 bases for V and 0 bases for J; bases not matched to a gene: 16. Germline lookup yields CDR1 SGHRS and CDR2 YFSETQ. The CDR3 region has the DNA TGCGCCAGCACTGACTCAAATCCGGGACAGGGAATCTCTGGGGCCAACGTCCTGACTTTC. It is translated as CASTDSNPGQGISGANVLTF.

Notes on this clone: One junction end disagrees with the germline gene, perhaps due to a read error. The rearrangement uses TRBV19 and TRBJ1-1; TRBD1 aligns across 8 bases. The length of the CDR3 is 14 residues. Germline V gene sequence: CDR1 LNHDA, CDR2 SQIVND (reference sequence). CDR3 in amino acids: CASRIDRGNTEAFF. The CDR3 DNA is TGTGCCAGTAGGATAGACAGGGGGAACACTGAAGCTTTCTTT.

J is TRBJ1-2 and V is TRBV18, with 9 bases aligning to TRBD1. After removal of 6 bases from V and 6 bases from J, the junction contained 14 bases not matched to a gene. The CDR3 runs to 16 residues. The V gene's germline CDR1 is KGHSH and CDR2 LQKENI. CDR3 protein: CASSFETGGAKDGYTF. The CDR3 DNA sequence: TGTGCCAGCTCCTTTGAAACAGGGGGCGCCAAGGATGGCTACACCTTC.